The rows below give T cell receptor beta chains drawn from one sample of a study of early T cells in non-severe SARS-CoV-2 infection. A single record per CDR3 protein comes from TCRdb applying MiXCR to the 5' RACE reads. The sample has tens of thousands of distinct CDR3 sequences, 20% to 25% seen once. Specimen: whole blood, collected at baseline. The receptors were gathered from an adult who was a healthcare worker with PCR-confirmed SARS-CoV-2 infection or an uninfected control (not recorded which). Both conserved end residues are part of each CDR3. Each record gives: D gene, J gene, V gene, clone size, CDR3 DNA, CDR3 protein. D genes are given only for firm matches. The size field is filled for only some rows; it gives once, few, many or a size class.

D: NA; J: TRBJ1-6; V: TRBV27; size: NA; DNA: TGTGCCAGCAGGGAAGATTCCTATAATTCACCCCTCCACTTT; CDR3: CASREDSYNSPLHF
D: NA; J: TRBJ2-3; V: TRBV30; size: NA; DNA: TGTGCCTGGAGCCAAGACAAATGGGGCGATACGCAGTATTTT; CDR3: CAWSQDKWGDTQYF
D: TRBD1; J: TRBJ2-7; V: TRBV3-1; size: NA; DNA: TGTGCCAGCACCCCCGGGACAGGGGGATACGAGCAGTACTTC; CDR3: CASTPGTGGYEQYF
D: NA; J: TRBJ1-1; V: TRBV7-9; size: NA; DNA: TGTGCCACCACCGGGGGGACTGAAGCTTTCTTT; CDR3: CATTGGTEAFF
D: NA; J: TRBJ2-2; V: TRBV11-2; size: NA; DNA: TGTGCCAGCAGCCCCAGGGACGGTTACACCGGGGAGCTGTTTTTT; CDR3: CASSPRDGYTGELFF
D: NA; J: TRBJ2-5; V: TRBV7-9; size: few; DNA: TGTGCCAGCAGCCTTTCGGGGGAGACCCAGTACTTC; CDR3: CASSLSGETQYF
D: TRBD1; J: TRBJ1-4; V: TRBV5-1; size: NA; DNA: TGCGCCAACAGATCCCAGGGGGCGGCTAATGAAAAACTGTTTTTT; CDR3: CANRSQGAANEKLFF
D: NA; J: TRBJ1-5; V: TRBV19; size: few; DNA: TGTGCCAGTGCAATATCCCCGCCTAATCAGCCCCAGCATTTT; CDR3: CASAISPPNQPQHF
D: NA; J: TRBJ2-2; V: TRBV5-1; size: NA; DNA: TGCGCCAGCAGCTTAGAGTCCGGGGAGCTGTTTTTT; CDR3: CASSLESGELFF
D: TRBD2; J: TRBJ2-1; V: TRBV4-1; size: NA; DNA: TGCGCCAGCAGCCAATCTCCTAGCGGGAGAGCCTACAATGAGCAGTTCTTC; CDR3: CASSQSPSGRAYNEQFF
D: TRBD2; J: TRBJ2-5; V: TRBV6-2/TRBV6-3; size: NA; DNA: TGTGCCAGCAAGGAGGCGGGGGGCCAAGAGACCCAGTACTTC; CDR3: CASKEAGGQETQYF
D: TRBD2; J: TRBJ2-1; V: TRBV7-9; size: few; DNA: TGTGCCAGCAGCTCTGGACTAGCGGGGACCGTCGATGAGCAGTTCTTC; CDR3: CASSSGLAGTVDEQFF
D: NA; J: TRBJ1-1; V: TRBV7-6; size: large; DNA: TGTGCCAGCACCCCGGGGGGGAGGAACACTGAAGCTTTCTTT; CDR3: CASTPGGRNTEAFF
D: NA; J: TRBJ2-5; V: TRBV9; size: NA; DNA: TGTGCCAGCAGCGTAGCAGGGAATCACGAGACCCAGTACTTC; CDR3: CASSVAGNHETQYF
D: NA; J: TRBJ1-5; V: TRBV12-3/TRBV12-4; size: NA; DNA: TGTGCCAGCAGCCGTAGTAATCAGCCCCAGCATTTT; CDR3: CASSRSNQPQHF
D: NA; J: TRBJ1-5; V: TRBV30; size: few; DNA: TGTGCCTGGAGTGTAGGCAGGGTCAATCAGCCCCAGCATTTT; CDR3: CAWSVGRVNQPQHF
D: NA; J: TRBJ2-6; V: TRBV7-3; size: few; DNA: TGTGCCAGCAGCCCGTCGGGGGTCAGCGTCCTGACTTTC; CDR3: CASSPSGVSVLTF
D: NA; J: TRBJ1-1; V: TRBV12-3/TRBV12-4; size: NA; DNA: TGTGCCAGCAGTCCTACAGAACCGAACACTGAAGCTTTCTTT; CDR3: CASSPTEPNTEAFF
D: TRBD2; J: TRBJ2-7; V: TRBV29-1; size: NA; DNA: TGCAGCGTTCGGGGACTAGCATCCTACGAGCAGTACTTC; CDR3: CSVRGLASYEQYF
D: NA; J: TRBJ2-7; V: TRBV5-4; size: few; DNA: TGTGCCAGCAGCTTGGTTCAGGAAGACGAGCAGTACTTC; CDR3: CASSLVQEDEQYF